This T cell receptor beta chain emerged from a study of technical replicates of blood from several donors. Produced via immunoSEQ multiplex PCR; TCRdb's table is partial and in-frame only. The profile covers 40,000 to 60,000 clones, with around 90% appearing a single time and 3% to 5% taken by the ten largest. In its sample, this clone was seen once. The CDR3 loop spans 12 amino acids. Per germline, CDR1 PRHDT and CDR2 FYEKMQ (reference sequence). The germline V and J ends were trimmed by 5 bases and 10 bases, with 12 bases remaining between them. The chain is built from TRBV13 and TRBJ2-1, with D maybe TRBD1 (5 bases). Sequences were obtained from PBMCs. The sequence was collected from a human donor in good health. Some clones in this sample may be carry-over from other donors' samples. CDR3 nucleotides: TGTGCCAGCAGCCAGGGTTTAGGGGAGCAGTTCTTC. Translating gives CASSQGLGEQFF.